Each of the 27 T cell receptor beta chains below was sequenced from the same sample in a study of cytomegalovirus exposure and HLA in healthy donors. Amplification used 60 Vbeta primers and 13 Jbeta primers. This table comes from immunoSEQ multiplex PCR, and its TCRdb copy is limited to in-frame clones, with some not included. Of roughly 120,000 clones in the sample, 79% were seen once. The sequenced sample was PBMCs. The receptors stem from a young woman in good health and CMV-seropositive.

Points on this clone: An end of the junction differs from the germline gene, which may be a read error. The rearrangement uses TRBV19 and TRBJ2-7, with 7 nucleotides matching TRBD1. Germline CDR1 and CDR2: LNHDA and SQIVND (reference sequence). The CDR3 contains 14 residues. The CDR3 DNA sequence: TGTGCCAGTAGGATAGGGGGCGAAGACGATGAGCAGTACTTC. The encoded protein is CASRIGGEDDEQYF.

The chain is built from TRBV10-3 and TRBJ1-4; D is undetermined. Germline CDR1 and CDR2: ENHRY and SYGVKD. V was clipped by 10 bases and J by 6 bases, with 9 bases between them. This CDR3 spans 11 amino acids. The CDR3 DNA reads as TGTGCCACTAGCATGGATGAAAAACTGTTTTTT. It specifies CATSMDEKLFF.

The rearrangement uses TRBV5-1 and TRBJ2-7, with D unclear. Germline CDR1 SGHRS, CDR2 YFSETQ. V lost 3 bases and J 6 bases, leaving 7 bases between the germline ends. The CDR3 is 11 residues long. This CDR3 is CASSWAGEQYF. As DNA, the CDR3 is TGCGCCAGCAGCTGGGCCGGCGAGCAGTACTTC.

This chain connects TRBV9 to TRBJ2-4, with D possibly being TRBD1 (5 bases). Germline CDR1 and CDR2: SGDLS and YYNGEE. The V end lost 2 bases, the J end lost 8 bases, and 17 bases lay between the germline ends. CDR3 size: 15 residues. CDR3 nucleotides: TGTGCCAGCAGCGTTACCGTAGAACCCAGGGACATTCAGTACTTC. Its protein product is CASSVTVEPRDIQYF.

The rearrangement links TRBV5-1 to TRBJ1-1, with 9 bases matching TRBD1. The CDR3 consists of 16 residues. CDR1 SGHRS and CDR2 YFSETQ come from the germline V gene. The V gene end was trimmed by 4 bases and the J gene end by 7 bases; junction bases not matched to a gene: 14. CDR3 sequence reads: CASSNNAGTGTNEAFF. Written as DNA, the CDR3 is TGCGCCAGCAGCAATAATGCCGGGACAGGGACCAATGAAGCTTTCTTT.

The chain joins TRBV5-1 to TRBJ1-1; D remains unclear. The CDR3 covers 13 residues. Germline V lookup: CDR1 SGHRS, CDR2 YFSETQ. Trimming stripped 6 bases from V and 4 bases from J, with 13 bases between. This chain's CDR3 is CASTPGRGTEAFF. CDR3 nucleotide sequence: TGCGCCAGCACCCCAGGCCGGGGCACTGAAGCTTTCTTT. Looking up the rest from reference TRBV5-1 and TRBJ1-1 gives the full variable domain: KAGVTQTPRYLIKTRGQQVTLSCSPISGHRSVSWYQQTPGQGLQFLFEYFSETQRNKGNFPGRFSGRQFSNSRSEMNVSTLELGDSALYLCASTPGRGTEAFFGQGTRLTVV.

This clone was recorded only once. The chain is built from TRBV19 and TRBJ2-2; 10 bases align to TRBD1. CDR3 length: 14 residues. Germline trimming cut 4 bases from V and 5 bases from J; bases unmatched to any gene: 1. The germline V gene has CDR1 LNHDA and CDR2 SQIVND (reference sequence). CDR3 loop: CASSRGQGTGELFF. For the CDR3, the DNA is TGTGCCAGTAGTAGGGGACAGGGGACCGGGGAGCTGTTTTTT.

This chain joins TRBV9 and TRBJ1-2; 8 bases align to TRBD1. This CDR3 spans 12 amino acids. The V and J ends lost 2 bases and 10 bases, in that order; junction bases with no gene match: 4. Germline loops: CDR1 SGDLS, CDR2 YYNGEE. The CDR3 loop is CASSVTDRDYTF. CDR3 DNA sequence: TGTGCCAGCAGCGTTACGGACAGGGACTACACCTTC.

Note on this clone: Additional DNA sequences in this sample encode the identical CDR3. The V call is TRBV4-1, the J call TRBJ2-7, with 14 bases that match TRBD2. With V trimmed by 1 base and J by 4 bases, 0 bases remained unmatched. This CDR3 comprises 15 residues. Germline V CDR1 and CDR2: MGHRA, YSYEKL. The CDR3 DNA follows: TGCGCCAGCAGCCAAGGGACTAGCGGGAGGTACGAGCAGTACTTC. It specifies CASSQGTSGRYEQYF.

This clone was observed a single time. The rearrangement joins TRBV6-5 to TRBJ1-1, with 11 bases fitting TRBD1. The CDR3 consists of 15 residues. Germline lookup yields CDR1 MNHEY and CDR2 SVGAGI. J lost 4 bases, V lost 6 bases, and 7 bases had no gene match. CDR3 region: CASRGQGAGRTEAFF. The CDR3 coding sequence is TGTGCCAGCAGAGGACAGGGGGCCGGTCGCACTGAAGCTTTCTTT.

CDR3 residues: CASSATRPQHF. In DNA form, the CDR3 reads TGTGCCAGCAGTGCCACAAGGCCCCAGCATTTT. This chain links TRBV6-1 with TRBJ1-5; D remains unclear. The CDR3 totals 11 residues. CDR1 and CDR2 (germline): MNHNS, SASEGT. V lost 4 bases to trimming and J lost 9 bases, with 7 bases between them.

This sequence joins TRBV7-3 and TRBJ2-3, with 9 bases lining up with TRBD2. The CDR3 covers 15 residues. Germline lookup yields CDR1 SGHTA and CDR2 FQGTGA. The V segment lost 5 bases and the J segment 3 bases; nucleotides outside the gene matches: 6. CDR3 sequence reads: CASSLREGHTDTQYF. Written as DNA, the CDR3 is TGTGCCAGCAGCCTGCGGGAGGGCCATACAGATACGCAGTATTTT.

The chain carries TRBV5-1 and TRBJ1-2; 9 bases map to TRBD1. With V trimmed by 2 bases and J by 0 bases, 2 bases remained unmatched. The germline V gene encodes CDR1 SGHRS and CDR2 YFSETQ. The CDR3 runs to 15 residues. CDR3 region: CASSLQGASNYGYTF. As DNA, the CDR3 is TGCGCCAGCAGCTTACAGGGGGCGTCTAACTATGGCTACACCTTC.

The chain has TRBV5-1 and TRBJ2-7, with D possibly TRBD1 on 5 matching bases. Germline lookup yields CDR1 SGHRS and CDR2 YFSETQ. The CDR3 consists of 16 residues. V was shortened by 2 bases and J by 5 bases, with 20 bases between the two germline ends. The CDR3, as DNA: TGCGCCAGCAGCTTCGAAGGGGCGCTAAGCCTGGACGAGCAGTACTTC. The encoded protein is CASSFEGALSLDEQYF. Complete variable domain (other parts from reference TRBV5-1 and TRBJ2-7): KAGVTQTPRYLIKTRGQQVTLSCSPISGHRSVSWYQQTPGQGLQFLFEYFSETQRNKGNFPGRFSGRQFSNSRSEMNVSTLELGDSALYLCASSFEGALSLDEQYFGPGTRLTVT.

In its sample, this clone was seen a few times. The chain carries TRBV4-1 and TRBJ2-7; 10 nucleotides agree with TRBD1. The CDR3 is 15 residues long. Trimming cost V 3 bases and J 3 bases; bases outside gene matches: 5. The germline gives CDR1 MGHRA, CDR2 YSYEKL. The CDR3 nucleotides are TGCGCCAGCAGCCAGGGGACAGGGGAGAGCTACGAGCAGTACTTC. This codes for CASSQGTGESYEQYF.

This clone has more than one count but fewer than ten. In the same sample, other DNA sequences code for this CDR3. The chain combines TRBV2 with TRBJ2-2; 10 bases are a match to TRBD2. The CDR3 covers 15 residues. The V gene's germline CDR1 is SNHLY and CDR2 FYNNEI. The J segment lost 5 bases and the V segment lost 4 bases, leaving 4 bases of the junction unmatched. The chain's CDR3 is CASSALAGVTGELFF. Written as DNA, the CDR3 is TGTGCCAGCAGTGCTCTAGCGGGAGTTACCGGGGAGCTGTTTTTT. Filled out from reference TRBV2 and TRBJ2-2, the complete variable domain reads EPEVTQTPSHQVTQMGQEVILRCVPISNHLYFYWYRQILGQKVEFLVSFYNNEISEKSEIFDDQFSVERPDGSNFTLKIRSTKLEDSAMYFCASSALAGVTGELFFGEGSRLTVL.

J is TRBJ2-7 and V is TRBV12-5, with 8 bases matching TRBD1. After removal of 3 bases from V and 2 bases from J, the junction contained 3 bases not matched to a gene. Looked up from germline, CDR1 is LGHNT and CDR2 is FRNRAP. The CDR3 covers 14 residues. In DNA, the CDR3 is TGTGCTAGTGGTTTCGCAGGGGGCGCCTACGAGCAGTACTTC. This translates into CASGFAGGAYEQYF.

The rearrangement uses TRBV27 and TRBJ2-3, with TRBD1 matching 10 bases. The germline V gene encodes CDR1 MNHEY and CDR2 SMNVEV (reference sequence). V shed 5 bases, J shed 5 bases, and the junction held 10 bases outside the gene matches. The CDR3 is 16 residues long. This CDR3 is CASSRDRGHSRDTQYF. The DNA of the CDR3 is TGTGCCAGCAGTCGGGACAGGGGCCACTCCCGAGATACGCAGTATTTT.

The genes are TRBV30 and TRBJ1-1; 9 nucleotides match TRBD1. This CDR3 region has 14 residues. V shed 5 bases and J 4 bases; nucleotides not matched to a gene: 8. Germline V gene lookup returns CDR1 GTSNPN and CDR2 SVGIG (reference sequence). The DNA for the CDR3 is TGTGCCTGGCAGGACAGGGGTAGAAGCACTGAAGCTTTCTTT. It yields the protein CAWQDRGRSTEAFF.

This chain links TRBV5-5 with TRBJ1-5, with 7 bases lining up with TRBD1. V was clipped by 3 bases and J by 6 bases; unmatched bases: 9. The length of the CDR3 is 15 residues. CDR1 SGHKS and CDR2 YYEKEE come from the germline V gene (reference sequence). CDR3 amino acids: CASSSTGQGRQPQHF. CDR3 nucleotide sequence: TGTGCCAGCAGCTCGACAGGGCAGGGTCGTCAGCCCCAGCATTTT.

This clone appeared a few times. V is TRBV7-8 and J is TRBJ2-3, with 9 positions matching TRBD1. CDR1 and CDR2 (germline): SGHVS, FQNEAQ. CDR3 length equals 16 residues. The V and J ends lost 4 bases and 4 bases, in that order; junction bases with no gene match: 9. The CDR3 sequence: CASSSLGGTGSDTQYF. CDR3 coding DNA: TGTGCCAGCAGCTCTCTAGGGGGGACAGGGTCAGATACGCAGTATTTT.

The chain joins TRBV19 to TRBJ2-5; weak D call: TRBD1 (5 bases). Germline V gene sequence: CDR1 LNHDA, CDR2 SQIVND (reference sequence). Between the trimmed V and J ends, which lost 0 bases and 4 bases, there was a span of 15 bases. The CDR3 extends over 16 amino acids. CDR3 nucleotide sequence: TGTGCCAGTAGTATAGATCTGGATTATAGGGGAGAGACCCAGTACTTC. It codes for CASSIDLDYRGETQYF.

This CDR3 is CASSLTGQGSEKLFF. CDR3 DNA sequence: TGCGCCAGCAGCTTGACGGGACAGGGGAGTGAAAAACTGTTTTTT. The chain couples TRBV5-1 to TRBJ1-4; TRBD1 aligns across 10 bases. This CDR3 is 15 amino acids long. With V trimmed by 1 base and J by 7 bases, 4 bases remained unmatched. CDR1 is SGHRS and CDR2 is YFSETQ in the germline V gene.

The genes are TRBV6-1 and TRBJ2-1; 8 bases align to TRBD1. Germline assignment: CDR1 MNHNS and CDR2 SASEGT. The CDR3 contains 13 residues. Trimming at V came to 7 bases and at J to 8 bases, leaving 7 bases not matched to a gene. CDR3: CASIGQGVYEQFF. The CDR3 coding sequence is TGTGCCAGCATCGGACAGGGTGTATATGAGCAGTTCTTC.

The V gene is TRBV7-3, the J gene TRBJ1-1; unclear D gene. V dropped 4 bases and J dropped 4 bases, with 10 bases sitting between them. The CDR3 runs 13 residues. The germline CDR1 and CDR2 sequences are SGHTA and FQGTGA. The CDR3 coding sequence is TGTGCCAGCAGCTGGGCAGGACTCACTGAAGCTTTCTTT. This gives the protein CASSWAGLTEAFF.

The rearrangement joins TRBV4-2 to TRBJ1-5; D might be TRBD1 (6 bases). This CDR3 is 15 amino acids long. The V gene lost 6 bases and the J gene lost 3 bases, with 15 bases spanning the gap. Per germline, CDR1 LGHNA and CDR2 YNFKEQ. The CDR3 nucleotides read TGTGCCAGCAGGCCCGGGACAAACCACAATCAGCCCCAGCATTTT. Amino acids: CASRPGTNHNQPQHF.

The V call is TRBV5-6, the J call TRBJ1-2; D perhaps matches TRBD1 (6 bases). CDR1 and CDR2 (germline): SGHDT, YYEEEE. CDR3 length: 12 amino acids. Trimming cost V 4 bases and J 8 bases, with 12 bases left between them. The CDR3 DNA is TGTGCCAGCAGCCTGGACAGAAGGGGCTACACCTTC. Translation: CASSLDRRGYTF.